This TCR beta chain derives from a study of blood T cell repertoires in COVID-19. The repertoire was sequenced with immunoSEQ multiplex PCR; TCRdb's copy has only in-frame clones and lacks some. The top ten hold roughly 2.6% of the sample, which has approximately 150,000 clones, about 88% seen once. CDR1 is SQVTM and CDR2 is ANQGSEA in the germline V gene. CDR3 length: 14 amino acids. V shed 4 bases, J shed 2 bases, and the junction held 8 bases outside the gene matches. This clonotype originated in a human donor with acute or convalescent COVID-19. The donor label of this sample is uncertain. The rearrangement links TRBV29-1 to TRBJ2-7; 7 bases align to TRBD1. Sequencing was carried out using peripheral blood. DNA for the CDR3: TGCAGCGTTGTTCCGGGACAGCGAACCTACGAGCAGTACTTC. Translation: CSVVPGQRTYEQYF.